The sequence of this T cell receptor beta chain was determined in a study of PD-1 blockade in classical Hodgkin lymphoma. Looking at the study overall: Nivolumab dosing for patients was 3 mg/kg, administered intravenously every 2 weeks.

TCRdb keeps only in-frame clones here, not all; method: immunoSEQ multiplex PCR. The sample lists about 150,000 clones, approximately 81% seen once, with roughly 9.8% in the top ten. Exposure to brentuximab vedotin varied, and each patient had relapsed following autologous stem cell transplantation. About this clone: Its antigen is undetermined.

Trimming cost V 3 bases and J 2 bases, with 10 bases left between them. This CDR3 region has 14 residues. CDR1 SGHAT and CDR2 FQDESV come from the germline V gene (reference sequence). General study points: Complete responders started with a diversity level that resembled newly diagnosed patients at baseline. By cycle point C4D1, TCR diversity had risen significantly in CD4+ cells (but not CD8+ cells). The origin of the repertoire differences remains undefined, with disease activity or prior therapy as possible causes.

The TCR was taken from a human donor with classical Hodgkin lymphoma. V is TRBV11-1 and J is TRBJ1-2; D is perhaps TRBD1 (5 bases). The sequencing here drew on peripheral blood mononuclear cells (PBMCs), taken before the second cycle of nivolumab. CDR3 amino acids: CASSLGRANYGYTF. For the CDR3, the DNA is TGTGCCAGCAGCTTGGGCAGGGCAAACTATGGCTACACCTTC.